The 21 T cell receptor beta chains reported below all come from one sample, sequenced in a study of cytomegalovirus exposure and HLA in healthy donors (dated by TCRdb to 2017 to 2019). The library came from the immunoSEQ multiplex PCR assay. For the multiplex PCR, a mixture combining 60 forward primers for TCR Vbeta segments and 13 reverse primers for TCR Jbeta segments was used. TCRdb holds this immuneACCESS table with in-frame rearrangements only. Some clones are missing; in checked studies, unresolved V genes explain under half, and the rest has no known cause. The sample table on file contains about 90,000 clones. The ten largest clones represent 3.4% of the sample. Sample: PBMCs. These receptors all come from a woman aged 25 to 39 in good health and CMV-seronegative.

CDR3 loop: CASSPWGGAPYEQYF. In DNA, the CDR3 is TGTGCCAGCAGCCCCTGGGGGGGCGCCCCCTACGAGCAGTACTTC. The V and J genes are TRBV9 and TRBJ2-7; D possibly corresponds to TRBD2 (7 bases). CDR1 is SGDLS, CDR2 YYNGEE, per germline. The CDR3 loop spans 15 amino acids. The germline V and J ends were trimmed by 4 bases and 2 bases, with 16 bases remaining between them.

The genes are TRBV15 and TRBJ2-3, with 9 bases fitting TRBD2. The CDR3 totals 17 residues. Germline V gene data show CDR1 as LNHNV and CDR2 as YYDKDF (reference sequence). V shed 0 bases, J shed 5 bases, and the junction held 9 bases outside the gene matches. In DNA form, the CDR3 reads TGTGCCACCAGCAGAGATGGGGGCGGGAGGGGGGAAGATACGCAGTATTTT. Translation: CATSRDGGGRGEDTQYF.

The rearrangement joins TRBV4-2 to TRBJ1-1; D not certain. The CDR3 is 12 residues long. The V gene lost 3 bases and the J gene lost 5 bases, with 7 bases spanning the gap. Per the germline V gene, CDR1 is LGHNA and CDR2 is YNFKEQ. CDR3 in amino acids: CASSQDWTEAFF. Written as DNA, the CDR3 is TGTGCCAGCAGCCAGGACTGGACTGAAGCTTTCTTT.

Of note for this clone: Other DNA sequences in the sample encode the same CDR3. The CDR3 protein is CSVVGLAGGDTQYF. DNA for the CDR3: TGCAGCGTTGTAGGTCTAGCGGGAGGGGATACGCAGTATTTT. The rearrangement links TRBV29-1 to TRBJ2-3, with 12 bases that match TRBD2. This CDR3 region has 14 residues. Trimming cost V 4 bases and J 6 bases; bases outside gene matches: 5. CDR1 is SQVTM and CDR2 is ANQGSEA in the germline V gene.

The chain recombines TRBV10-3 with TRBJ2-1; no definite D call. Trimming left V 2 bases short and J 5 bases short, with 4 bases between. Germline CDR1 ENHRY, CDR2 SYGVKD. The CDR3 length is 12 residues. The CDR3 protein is CAISESNNEQFF. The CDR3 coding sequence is TGTGCCATCAGTGAGAGCAACAATGAGCAGTTCTTC.

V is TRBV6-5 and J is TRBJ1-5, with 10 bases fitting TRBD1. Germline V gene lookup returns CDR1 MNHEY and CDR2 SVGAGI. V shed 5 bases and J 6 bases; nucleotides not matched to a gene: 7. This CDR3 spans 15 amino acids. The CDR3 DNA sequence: TGTGCCAGCAGTCCCGGACAGGGGGAAGTTCAGCCCCAGCATTTT. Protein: CASSPGQGEVQPQHF.

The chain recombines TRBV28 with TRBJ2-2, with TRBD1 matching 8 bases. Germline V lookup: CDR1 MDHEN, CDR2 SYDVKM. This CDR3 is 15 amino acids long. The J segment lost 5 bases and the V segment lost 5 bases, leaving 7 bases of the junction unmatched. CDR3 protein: CASSPRGPGTGELFF. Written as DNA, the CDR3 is TGTGCCAGCAGTCCCAGGGGGCCGGGGACCGGGGAGCTGTTTTTT.

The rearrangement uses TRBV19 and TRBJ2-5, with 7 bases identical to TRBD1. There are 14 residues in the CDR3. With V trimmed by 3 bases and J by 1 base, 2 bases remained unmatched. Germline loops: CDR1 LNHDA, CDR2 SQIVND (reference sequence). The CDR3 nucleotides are TGTGCCAGTAGTATCGACAGGGCCCAAGAGACCCAGTACTTC. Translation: CASSIDRAQETQYF.

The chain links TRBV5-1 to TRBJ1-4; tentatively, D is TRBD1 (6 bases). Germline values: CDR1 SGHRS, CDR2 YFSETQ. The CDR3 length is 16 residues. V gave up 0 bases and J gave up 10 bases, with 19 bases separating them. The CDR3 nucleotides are TGCGCCAGCAGCTTGGACTCTCAGGGGAGTTTGGTAAAACTGTTTTTT. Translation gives CASSLDSQGSLVKLFF.

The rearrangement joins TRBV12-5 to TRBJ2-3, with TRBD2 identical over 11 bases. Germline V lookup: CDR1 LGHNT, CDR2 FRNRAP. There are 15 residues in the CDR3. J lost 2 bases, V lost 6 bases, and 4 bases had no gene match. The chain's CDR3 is CASGRGLAVTDTQYF. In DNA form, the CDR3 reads TGTGCTAGTGGCCGGGGACTAGCGGTCACAGATACGCAGTATTTT.

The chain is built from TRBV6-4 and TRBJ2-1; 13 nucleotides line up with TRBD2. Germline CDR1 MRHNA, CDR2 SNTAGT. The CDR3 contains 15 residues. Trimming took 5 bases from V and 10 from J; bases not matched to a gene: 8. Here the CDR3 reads CASSPGTSGNGEQFF. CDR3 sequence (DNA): TGTGCCAGCAGTCCCGGGACTAGCGGGAATGGGGAGCAGTTCTTC.

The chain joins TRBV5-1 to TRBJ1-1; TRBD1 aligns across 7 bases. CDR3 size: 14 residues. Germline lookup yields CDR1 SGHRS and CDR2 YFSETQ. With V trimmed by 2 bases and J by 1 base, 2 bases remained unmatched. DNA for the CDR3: TGCGCCAGCAGCTTTACAGGGGCGAACACTGAAGCTTTCTTT. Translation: CASSFTGANTEAFF.

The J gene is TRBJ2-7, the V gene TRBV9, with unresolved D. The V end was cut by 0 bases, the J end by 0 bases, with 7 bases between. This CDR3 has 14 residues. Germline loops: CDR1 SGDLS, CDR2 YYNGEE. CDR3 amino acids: CASSVDVLSYEQYF. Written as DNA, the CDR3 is TGTGCCAGCAGCGTAGATGTCCTCTCCTACGAGCAGTACTTC.

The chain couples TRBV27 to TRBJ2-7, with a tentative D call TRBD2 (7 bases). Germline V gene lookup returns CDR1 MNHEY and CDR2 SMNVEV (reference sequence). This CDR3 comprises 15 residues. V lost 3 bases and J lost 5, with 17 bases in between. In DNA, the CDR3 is TGTGCCAGCAGTTTGGACGGGGGGCGCAACGACGAGCAGTACTTC. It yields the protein CASSLDGGRNDEQYF.

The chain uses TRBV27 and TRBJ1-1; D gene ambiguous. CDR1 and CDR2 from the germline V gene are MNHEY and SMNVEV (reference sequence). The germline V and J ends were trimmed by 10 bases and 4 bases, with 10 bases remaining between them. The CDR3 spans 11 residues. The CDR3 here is CATLRGTEAFF. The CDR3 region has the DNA TGTGCCACCTTACGAGGCACTGAAGCTTTCTTT.

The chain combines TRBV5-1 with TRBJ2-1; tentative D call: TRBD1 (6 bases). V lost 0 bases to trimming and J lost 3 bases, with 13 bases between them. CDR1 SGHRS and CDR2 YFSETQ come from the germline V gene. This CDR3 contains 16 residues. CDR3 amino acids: CASSLAGEMVYNEQFF. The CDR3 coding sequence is TGCGCCAGCAGCTTGGCAGGGGAAATGGTCTACAATGAGCAGTTCTTC.

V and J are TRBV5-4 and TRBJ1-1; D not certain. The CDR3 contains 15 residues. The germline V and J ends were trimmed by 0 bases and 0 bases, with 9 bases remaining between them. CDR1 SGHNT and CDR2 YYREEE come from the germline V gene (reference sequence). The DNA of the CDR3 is TGTGCCAGCAGCTTGGCCGGAGGACTGAACACTGAAGCTTTCTTT. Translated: CASSLAGGLNTEAFF.

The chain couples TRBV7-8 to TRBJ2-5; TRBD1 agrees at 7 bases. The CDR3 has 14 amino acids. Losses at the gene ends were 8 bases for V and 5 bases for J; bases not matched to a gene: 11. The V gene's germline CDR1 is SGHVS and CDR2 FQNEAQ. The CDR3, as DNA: TGTGCCAGCTGCTCGGGACAGTCTTGGGAGACCCAGTACTTC. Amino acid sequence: CASCSGQSWETQYF.

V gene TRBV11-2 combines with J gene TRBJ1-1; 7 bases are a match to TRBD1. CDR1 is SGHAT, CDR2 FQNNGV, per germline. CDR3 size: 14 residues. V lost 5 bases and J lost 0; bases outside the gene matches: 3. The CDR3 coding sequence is TGTGCCAGCAGCCCCGGGACAGTGAACACTGAAGCTTTCTTT. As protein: CASSPGTVNTEAFF. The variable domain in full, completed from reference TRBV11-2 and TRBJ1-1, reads EAGVAQSPRYKIIEKRQSVAFWCNPISGHATLYWYQQILGQGPKLLIQFQNNGVVDDSQLPKDRFSAERLKGVDSTLKIQPAKLEDSAVYLCASSPGTVNTEAFFGQGTRLTVV.

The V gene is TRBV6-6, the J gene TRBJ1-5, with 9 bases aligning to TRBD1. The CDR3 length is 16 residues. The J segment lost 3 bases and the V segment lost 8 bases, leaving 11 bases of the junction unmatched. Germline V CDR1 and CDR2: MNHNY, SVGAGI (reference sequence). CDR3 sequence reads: CASRPRGQGSNQPQHF. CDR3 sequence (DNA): TGTGCCAGCCGACCGAGGGGACAGGGTTCCAATCAGCCCCAGCATTTT.

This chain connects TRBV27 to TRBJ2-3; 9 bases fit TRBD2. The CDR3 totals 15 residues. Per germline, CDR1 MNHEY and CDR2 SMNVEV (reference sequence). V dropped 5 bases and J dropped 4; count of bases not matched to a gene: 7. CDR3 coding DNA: TGTGCCAGCAGTCTGTATGCGGGGGGGCCAGATACGCAGTATTTT. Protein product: CASSLYAGGPDTQYF.